Shown below are 20 T cell receptor beta chains from a single sample sequenced in a study of blood T cells in healthy people across ages. Primed by a sample-barcoded 5' primer and a J-beta primer mix, a second PCR proceeded for about 6 to 12 cycles. Using its own MiXCR run on the 5' RACE reads, TCRdb lists one record per CDR3 protein. The table shows some 550,000 distinct CDR3 sequences, with less than 60% occurring only once. Sequencing was performed on blood. These receptors were taken from a man older than 75 in good health.

This clonotype was recorded many times. The chain carries TRBV20-1 and TRBJ2-1; a weak D match, TRBD2 (6 bases). V gave up 6 bases and J gave up 7 bases, with 16 bases separating them. Germline CDR1 reads DFQATT; CDR2 reads SNEGSKA (reference sequence). The CDR3 is 13 amino acids. DNA for the CDR3: TGCAGTGCCTCACATTGGGGGGAAAATGAGCAGTTCTTC. Its protein is CSASHWGENEQFF.

Regarding this clonotype: One end of the junction does not line up with germline, which may come from a read error. The V and J genes are TRBV9 and TRBJ2-3, with 13 bases matching TRBD2. CDR3 size: 16 residues. Germline V lookup: CDR1 SGDLS, CDR2 YYNGEE. CDR3 protein: CASSRTGTSGADMQYF. The CDR3 region has the DNA TGTGCCAGCAGCAGAACTGGGACTAGCGGGGCAGATATGCAGTATTTT.

The chain carries TRBV4-2 and TRBJ2-1; unclear D gene. Germline lookup yields CDR1 LGHNA and CDR2 YNFKEQ. The length of the CDR3 is 12 residues. V was trimmed by 0 bases and J by 9 bases, leaving 6 bases between them. In DNA, the CDR3 is TGTGCCAGCAGCCAAGAAAGCGTTGAGCAGTTCTTC. Its protein is CASSQESVEQFF.

Notes on this clonotype: The germline gene is not matched at one end of the junction; a read error may be the cause. The chain couples TRBV9 to TRBJ1-1, with D perhaps TRBD1 (6 bases). CDR1 SGDLS and CDR2 YYNGEE come from the germline V gene. The CDR3 runs to 14 residues. DNA of the CDR3: TGTGCCAGCAGCCGGGGGGGGTGGGACACCGAAGCTTTCTTT. This codes for CASSRGGWDTEAFF.

The genes are TRBV12-3 or TRBV12-4 and TRBJ2-1; D tentatively fits TRBD1 or TRBD2 (5 bases each). V gave up 5 bases and J gave up 2 bases, with 16 bases separating them. CDR3 length equals 16 residues. CDR3 in DNA: TGTGCCAGCAGTGCCAGCGGTAGGGACCCCTACAATGAGCAGTTCTTC. Its protein product is CASSASGRDPYNEQFF.

This clonotype was observed a handful of times. The chain employs TRBV19 and TRBJ1-2, with D hard to call. V dropped 5 bases and J dropped 7 bases, with 5 bases sitting between them. Germline values: CDR1 LNHDA, CDR2 SQIVND (reference sequence). CDR3 length: 10 amino acids. The chain's CDR3 is CASSSRGYTF. The CDR3 region has the DNA TGTGCCAGTAGTTCGCGTGGCTACACCTTC.

This clonotype was counted only a few times. The CDR3 reads CSVGVSGQAEQFF. Here the CDR3 DNA reads TGCAGCGTTGGGGTTTCGGGACAAGCTGAGCAGTTCTTC. This sequence joins TRBV29-1 and TRBJ2-1; D possibly corresponds to TRBD1 (6 bases). The CDR3 covers 13 residues. The germline V gene has CDR1 SQVTM and CDR2 ANQGSEA. V was cut by 4 bases and J by 9 bases, with 16 bases left in between.

A remark on this clonotype: Possible read error: a much larger clone is one base away. This rearrangement joins TRBV6-5 to TRBJ1-1; D not certain. The germline V gene encodes CDR1 MNHEY and CDR2 SVGAGI. CDR3 length: 11 amino acids. The CDR3 protein is CAGSSEEEAFF. DNA for the CDR3: TGTGCCGGCAGTTCCGAGGAGGAAGCTTTCTTT.

The rearrangement joins TRBV5-1 to TRBJ1-1; D is uncertain. Germline CDR1 and CDR2: SGHRS and YFSETQ. With 5 bases removed from V and 2 bases from J, the gap between germline ends came to 13 bases. The CDR3 extends over 14 amino acids. The CDR3 loop is CASSRDGINTEAFF. CDR3 sequence (DNA): TGCGCCAGCAGTCGCGACGGAATTAACACTGAAGCTTTCTTT.

Of note for this clonotype: One end of the junction does not line up with germline, which may come from a read error. The chain carries TRBV7-2 and TRBJ2-6; tentative D call: TRBD1 (5 bases). The CDR3 loop spans 15 amino acids. Germline lookup yields CDR1 SGHTA and CDR2 FQGNSA. The CDR3 DNA reads as TGTGCCAGCAGCTTAGTCAGCTCTGGGGCCAACGTCCTGATTTTC. Its translation: CASSLVSSGANVLIF.

This chain links TRBV9 with TRBJ2-7, with TRBD1 matching over 8 bases. Germline CDR1 and CDR2: SGDLS and YYNGEE. V trimming: 4 bases; J trimming: 4 bases; junction bases outside the gene matches: 13. The CDR3 is 16 amino acids. CDR3 sequence: CASSPTRTGPSYEQYF. For the CDR3, the DNA is TGTGCCAGCAGCCCAACGCGGACAGGGCCCAGTTACGAGCAGTACTTC.

This clonotype was counted a few times. The chain uses TRBV7-2 and TRBJ1-2; possible D gene TRBD1, 6 bases. CDR1 is SGHTA, CDR2 FQGNSA, per germline. Trimming shortened V by 1 base and J by 3 bases, and 9 bases separated the two germline ends. The CDR3 has 14 amino acids. CDR3 protein: CASSLDWTDYGYTF. CDR3 nucleotides: TGTGCCAGCAGCTTAGATTGGACAGACTATGGCTACACCTTC.

There are a few counts of this clonotype. The chain carries TRBV28 and TRBJ2-2; 7 nucleotides agree with TRBD1. This CDR3 has 16 residues. In germline, CDR1 is MDHEN, CDR2 SYDVKM. J lost 0 bases, V lost 2 bases, and 3 bases had no gene match. The CDR3 here is CASSLGTGANTGELFF. The CDR3 bases are TGTGCCAGCAGTTTAGGAACAGGGGCGAACACCGGGGAGCTGTTTTTT.

The rearrangement joins TRBV10-3 to TRBJ1-5; D is uncertain. Trimming pared 10 bases from V and 5 bases from J, leaving 18 bases between. Looked up from germline, CDR1 is ENHRY and CDR2 is SYGVKD. The CDR3 covers 14 residues. The CDR3 spells CATNSGPADQPQHF. CDR3 sequence (DNA): TGTGCCACGAACAGTGGTCCAGCCGATCAGCCCCAGCATTTT.

This clonotype was recorded many times. The chain joins TRBV7-8 to TRBJ2-3; 7 bases are shared with TRBD1. The CDR3 is 15 amino acids. CDR1 and CDR2 (germline): SGHVS, FQNEAQ. After removal of 4 bases from V and 6 bases from J, the junction contained 10 bases not matched to a gene. CDR3 sequence reads: CASSSPGQYVDTQYF. In DNA form, the CDR3 reads TGTGCCAGCAGCTCCCCGGGACAGTATGTGGATACGCAGTATTTT.

Notes on this clonotype: One junction end does not reproduce the germline sequence, and a read error may be involved. V and J are TRBV12-3 or TRBV12-4 and TRBJ1-4; TRBD1 is a possible D gene (6 bases). The CDR3 is made up of 15 amino acids. The CDR3 nucleotides read TGTGCCAGCAGTTCGCAGGGGTCAACTAAGGAAAAACTGTTTTTT. It specifies CASSSQGSTKEKLFF.

This clonotype was recorded a few times. The chain uses TRBV7-2 and TRBJ2-5, with 8 bases fitting TRBD2. Germline V gene lookup returns CDR1 SGHTA and CDR2 FQGNSA. Unmatched junction bases numbered 6, after V lost 8 bases and J lost 1 base. The CDR3 extends over 14 amino acids. CDR3 residues: CASRSGGSQETQYF. CDR3 nucleotide sequence: TGTGCCAGCCGAAGCGGGGGAAGCCAAGAGACCCAGTACTTC.

The CDR3 here is CATSRDTGRTYEQYF. CDR3 DNA: TGTGCCACCAGCAGGGATACGGGACGGACCTACGAGCAGTACTTC. This chain joins TRBV15 and TRBJ2-7, with D perhaps assigned TRBD1 or TRBD2 (5 bases each). Trimming stripped 3 bases from V and 2 bases from J, with 14 bases between. Per germline, CDR1 LNHNV and CDR2 YYDKDF (reference sequence). This CDR3 comprises 15 residues.

In this sample, this clonotype turned up many times. This rearrangement joins TRBV6-5 to TRBJ2-7, with D possibly being TRBD1 or TRBD2 (5 bases each). The CDR3 contains 15 residues. Germline V CDR1 and CDR2: MNHEY, SVGAGI. V lost 0 bases, J lost 1 base, and 10 bases lay in between. The CDR3 here is CASSYSRDGSYEQYF. The CDR3 region has the DNA TGTGCCAGCAGTTACTCCCGGGACGGATCCTACGAGCAGTACTTC.

A few counts support this clonotype. The chain is built from TRBV4-1 and TRBJ2-7, with 9 nucleotides matching TRBD1. The germline CDR1 and CDR2 sequences are MGHRA and YSYEKL. The CDR3 runs to 15 residues. The V gene end was trimmed by 1 base and the J gene end by 4 bases; junction bases not matched to a gene: 5. The CDR3 coding sequence is TGCGCCAGCAGCCAAGGACAGGGGGAGGGGTACGAGCAGTACTTC. It encodes CASSQGQGEGYEQYF.